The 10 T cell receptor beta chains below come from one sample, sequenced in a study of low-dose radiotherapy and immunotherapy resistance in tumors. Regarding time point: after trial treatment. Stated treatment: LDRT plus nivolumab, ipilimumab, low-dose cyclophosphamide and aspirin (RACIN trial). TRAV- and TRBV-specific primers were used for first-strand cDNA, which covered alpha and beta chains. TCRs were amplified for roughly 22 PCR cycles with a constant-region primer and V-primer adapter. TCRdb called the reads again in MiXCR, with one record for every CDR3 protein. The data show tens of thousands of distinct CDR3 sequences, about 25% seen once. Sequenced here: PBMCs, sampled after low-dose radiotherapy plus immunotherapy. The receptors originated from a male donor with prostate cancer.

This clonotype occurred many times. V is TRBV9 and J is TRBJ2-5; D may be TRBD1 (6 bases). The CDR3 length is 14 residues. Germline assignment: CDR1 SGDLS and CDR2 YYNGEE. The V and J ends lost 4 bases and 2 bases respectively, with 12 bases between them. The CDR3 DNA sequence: TGTGCCAGCAGCACCCGCGACAGGCAAGAGACCCAGTACTTC. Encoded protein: CASSTRDRQETQYF.

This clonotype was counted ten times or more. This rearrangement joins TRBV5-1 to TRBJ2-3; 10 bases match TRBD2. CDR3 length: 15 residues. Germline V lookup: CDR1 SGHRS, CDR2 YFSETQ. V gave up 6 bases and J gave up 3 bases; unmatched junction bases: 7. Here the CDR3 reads CASTKLAGGTDTQYF. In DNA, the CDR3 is TGCGCCAGCACTAAGTTAGCGGGAGGTACAGATACGCAGTATTTT.

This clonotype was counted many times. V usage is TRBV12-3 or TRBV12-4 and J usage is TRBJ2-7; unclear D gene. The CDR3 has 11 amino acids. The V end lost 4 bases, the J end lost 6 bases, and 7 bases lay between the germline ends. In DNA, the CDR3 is TGTGCCAGCAGTTGGGCCCTCGAGCAGTACTTC. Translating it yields CASSWALEQYF.

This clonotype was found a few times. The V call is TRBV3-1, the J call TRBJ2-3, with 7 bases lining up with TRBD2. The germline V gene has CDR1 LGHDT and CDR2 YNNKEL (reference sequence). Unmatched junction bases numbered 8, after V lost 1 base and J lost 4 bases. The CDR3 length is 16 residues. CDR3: CASSQGPGRTSDTQYF. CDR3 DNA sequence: TGTGCCAGCAGCCAAGGTCCCGGGAGGACATCAGATACGCAGTATTTT.

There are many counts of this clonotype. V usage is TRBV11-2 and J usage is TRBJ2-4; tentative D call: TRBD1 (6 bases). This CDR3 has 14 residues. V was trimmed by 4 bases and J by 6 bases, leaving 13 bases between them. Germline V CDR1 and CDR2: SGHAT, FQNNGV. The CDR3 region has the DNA TGTGCCAGCAGCTCAAGACTACAGGGAAACATTCAGTACTTC. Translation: CASSSRLQGNIQYF.

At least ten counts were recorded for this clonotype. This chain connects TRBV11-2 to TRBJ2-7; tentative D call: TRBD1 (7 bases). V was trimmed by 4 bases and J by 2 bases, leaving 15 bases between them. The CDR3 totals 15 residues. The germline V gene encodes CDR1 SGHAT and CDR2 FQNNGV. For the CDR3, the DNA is TGTGCCAGCAGCTACGGGGGACAGAGGGCCTACGAGCAGTACTTC. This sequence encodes CASSYGGQRAYEQYF.

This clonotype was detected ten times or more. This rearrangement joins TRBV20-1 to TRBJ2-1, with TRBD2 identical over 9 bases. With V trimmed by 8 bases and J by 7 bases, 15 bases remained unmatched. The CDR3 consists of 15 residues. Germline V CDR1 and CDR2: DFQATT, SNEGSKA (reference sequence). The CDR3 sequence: CSPSPSAGGSNEQFF. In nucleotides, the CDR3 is TGCAGTCCTTCTCCTAGCGCGGGAGGGTCGAATGAGCAGTTCTTC.

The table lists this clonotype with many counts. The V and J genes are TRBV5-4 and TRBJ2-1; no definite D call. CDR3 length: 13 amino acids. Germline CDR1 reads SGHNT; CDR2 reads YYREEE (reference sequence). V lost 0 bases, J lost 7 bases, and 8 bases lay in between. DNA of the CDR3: TGTGCCAGCAGCTTGGGTCTAGGAAATGAGCAGTTCTTC. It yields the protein CASSLGLGNEQFF.

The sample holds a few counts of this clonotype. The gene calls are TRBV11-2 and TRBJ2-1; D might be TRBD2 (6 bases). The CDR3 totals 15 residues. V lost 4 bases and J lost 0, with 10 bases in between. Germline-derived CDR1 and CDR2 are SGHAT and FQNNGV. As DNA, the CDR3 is TGTGCCAGCAGCTCGGACGGGAGCTCCTACAATGAGCAGTTCTTC. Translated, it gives CASSSDGSSYNEQFF.

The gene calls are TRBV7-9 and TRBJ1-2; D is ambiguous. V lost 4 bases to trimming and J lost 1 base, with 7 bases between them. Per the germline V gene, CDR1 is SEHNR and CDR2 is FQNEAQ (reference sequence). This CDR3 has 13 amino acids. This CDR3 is CASSSDGNYGYTF. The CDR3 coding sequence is TGTGCCAGCAGCTCGGACGGTAACTATGGCTACACCTTC.